The 18 T cell receptor beta chains below were found in one sample sequenced in a study of T cells after yellow fever vaccination. TCRdb re-derived calls from the 5' RACE reads in MiXCR, one entry per CDR3 protein. The sample contains fewer than 350,000 distinct CDR3 sequences, around 4.3% of which appear only once. The input for sequencing was PBMCs, taken 15 days after the yellow fever booster vaccination. These receptor sequences come from a man between 18 and 29 years old who received the YFV17D yellow fever vaccine.

This clonotype was seen repeatedly, ten times or more. The rearrangement links TRBV27 to TRBJ2-2, with a tentative D call TRBD2 (6 bases). CDR1 and CDR2 (germline): MNHEY, SMNVEV (reference sequence). The CDR3 extends over 13 amino acids. Trimming took 3 bases from V and 6 from J, leaving 8 bases between them. The CDR3 nucleotides are TGTGCCAGCAGTTTCAGACTAGCCGGGGAGCTGTTTTTT. This codes for CASSFRLAGELFF.

CDR3 nucleotide sequence: TGCAGTGCTAGAGATTGGGGCCAGCTTGAAGCTTTCTTT. Its translation: CSARDWGQLEAFF. The chain joins TRBV20-1 to TRBJ1-1; a weak D match, TRBD1 (5 bases). The CDR3 totals 13 residues. The ends were cut back, 0 bases at V and 7 bases at J, with 12 bases in the middle. The V gene's germline CDR1 is DFQATT and CDR2 SNEGSKA (reference sequence).

In this sample, this clonotype turned up a few times. This sequence joins TRBV7-2 and TRBJ1-2; TRBD1 agrees at 9 bases. Losses at the gene ends were 8 bases for V and 5 bases for J; bases not matched to a gene: 9. This CDR3 spans 14 amino acids. CDR1 is SGHTA, CDR2 FQGNSA, per germline. CDR3 in DNA: TGTGCCAGCGAGCCAGGGACAGGGACTTATGGCTACACCTTC. Translating gives CASEPGTGTYGYTF.

The V and J genes are TRBV5-1 and TRBJ2-2; 9 bases line up with TRBD1. There are 14 residues in the CDR3. Trimming removed 3 bases from V and 6 bases from J; junction bases left unmatched: 3. CDR1 and CDR2 from the germline V gene are SGHRS and YFSETQ. The CDR3 is CASSWGQGSGELFF. CDR3 nucleotides: TGCGCCAGCAGCTGGGGACAGGGTTCCGGGGAGCTGTTTTTT. The whole variable domain, remainder taken from reference TRBV5-1 and TRBJ2-2, is KAGVTQTPRYLIKTRGQQVTLSCSPISGHRSVSWYQQTPGQGLQFLFEYFSETQRNKGNFPGRFSGRQFSNSRSEMNVSTLELGDSALYLCASSWGQGSGELFFGEGSRLTVL.

This clonotype was recorded at least ten times. CDR3 in amino acids: CSARRASGGGETQYF. The CDR3, as DNA: TGCAGTGCTAGGCGCGCTAGCGGGGGGGGCGAGACCCAGTACTTC. This chain connects TRBV20-1 to TRBJ2-5; 12 bases are shared with TRBD2. Germline CDR1 and CDR2: DFQATT and SNEGSKA (reference sequence). The CDR3 runs to 15 residues. Trimming cost V 3 bases and J 5 bases; bases outside gene matches: 7.

The rearrangement links TRBV5-1 to TRBJ1-3, with 8 bases that match TRBD1. CDR3 length equals 13 residues. V shed 4 bases and J 8 bases; nucleotides not matched to a gene: 5. Looked up from germline, CDR1 is SGHRS and CDR2 is YFSETQ. CDR3 sequence: CASSDGTGDTIYF. CDR3 sequence (DNA): TGCGCCAGCAGCGACGGGACAGGAGACACCATATATTTT.

Ten or more counts support this clonotype. This rearrangement joins TRBV7-8 to TRBJ2-2; D remains ambiguous. The CDR3 runs 14 residues. The ends were cut back, 1 base at V and 6 bases at J, with 9 bases in the middle. Germline CDR1 SGHVS, CDR2 FQNEAQ. This CDR3 is CASSLGVVPGELFF. CDR3 sequence (DNA): TGTGCCAGCAGCTTAGGCGTCGTACCCGGGGAGCTGTTTTTT. The full variable domain, with the rest looked up from reference TRBV7-8 and TRBJ2-2, is GAGVSQSPRYKVAKRGQDVALRCDPISGHVSLFWYQQALGQGPEFLTYFQNEAQLDKSGLPSDRFFAERPEGSVSTLKIQRTQQEDSAVYLCASSLGVVPGELFFGEGSRLTVL.

The chain has TRBV10-3 and TRBJ2-6, with TRBD1 matching 9 bases. The CDR3 spans 16 residues. Trimming took 10 bases from V and 0 from J; bases not matched to a gene: 7. Germline loops: CDR1 ENHRY, CDR2 SYGVKD. The DNA for the CDR3 is TGTGCCACGCCGGGACAGGGACGCTCTGGGGCCAACGTCCTGACTTTC. It codes for CATPGQGRSGANVLTF.

Many counts were recorded for this clonotype. V is TRBV7-9 and J is TRBJ2-2, with D possibly being TRBD1 (6 bases). CDR3 length: 15 amino acids. The germline CDR1 and CDR2 sequences are SEHNR and FQNEAQ (reference sequence). The ends were cut back, 5 bases at V and 3 bases at J, with 13 bases in the middle. CDR3 residues: CASSQRYRDTGELFF. Written as DNA, the CDR3 is TGTGCCAGCAGCCAACGGTACAGGGACACCGGGGAGCTGTTTTTT.

This chain connects TRBV18 to TRBJ1-1; tentatively, D is TRBD1 (5 bases). Trimming left V 4 bases short and J 8 bases short, with 17 bases between. Germline V gives CDR1 KGHSH, CDR2 LQKENI. The CDR3 runs to 14 residues. The CDR3 DNA follows: TGTGCCAGCTCACAACAATCGGCGGAGGGGGAAGCTTTCTTT. It encodes CASSQQSAEGEAFF.

This clonotype was seen a handful of times. V usage is TRBV6-1 and J usage is TRBJ1-4; D is perhaps TRBD1 (6 bases). The germline V gene has CDR1 MNHNS and CDR2 SASEGT. There are 16 residues in the CDR3. V lost 7 bases and J 7 bases, leaving 22 bases between the germline ends. Here the CDR3 reads CASTWKGGLTAEKLFF. CDR3 DNA: TGTGCCAGCACCTGGAAGGGGGGGCTGACGGCTGAAAAACTGTTTTTT.

This clonotype has more than one count but fewer than ten. The chain links TRBV7-2 to TRBJ2-7; no clear D gene. In germline, CDR1 is SGHTA, CDR2 FQGNSA. CDR3 length equals 11 residues. V gave up 1 base and J gave up 9 bases, with 7 bases separating them. CDR3 loop: CASSLDLRQYF. CDR3 bases: TGTGCCAGCAGCTTAGACCTACGGCAGTACTTC.

This clonotype was detected ten times or more. The chain combines TRBV6-5 with TRBJ2-5; D is unclear. CDR1 is MNHEY, CDR2 SVGAGI, per germline. This CDR3 is built from 14 residues. Trimming removed 6 bases at V and 1 base at J, with 12 bases between. The CDR3 nucleotides are TGTGCCAGCAGCCCCGTTGGGTCCCAAGAGACCCAGTACTTC. It codes for CASSPVGSQETQYF.

This clonotype was seen only a few times. J is TRBJ2-6 and V is TRBV5-1; no definite D call. Germline V gene lookup returns CDR1 SGHRS and CDR2 YFSETQ. The V and J ends lost 4 bases and 0 bases respectively, with 8 bases between them. The CDR3 has 15 residues. CDR3 loop: CASSPDRSGANVLTF. The CDR3 bases are TGCGCCAGCAGCCCCGACCGCTCTGGGGCCAACGTCCTGACTTTC.

There are many counts of this clonotype. J is TRBJ2-2 and V is TRBV20-1; D is uncertain. V gave up 7 bases and J gave up 7 bases, with 10 bases separating them. The CDR3 consists of 11 residues. Germline V gene lookup returns CDR1 DFQATT and CDR2 SNEGSKA (reference sequence). The chain's CDR3 is CSGRMNGELFF. The CDR3 DNA follows: TGCAGTGGAAGAATGAACGGGGAGCTGTTTTTT.

In nucleotides, the CDR3 is TGCAGTGCTTCGCAGGGGGCAGATGGCTACACCTTC. Residues: CSASQGADGYTF. The chain recombines TRBV20-1 with TRBJ1-2; 8 positions match TRBD1. Germline V gene sequence: CDR1 DFQATT, CDR2 SNEGSKA (reference sequence). CDR3 length: 12 amino acids. The junction had 5 bases not matched to a gene; V was cut back by 5 bases and J by 6 bases.

This clonotype was recorded many times. The chain joins TRBV20-1 to TRBJ2-6; TRBD1 might be the D (6 bases). The V gene lost 0 bases and the J gene lost 0 bases, with 9 bases spanning the gap. The CDR3 extends over 16 amino acids. The germline gives CDR1 DFQATT, CDR2 SNEGSKA (reference sequence). The CDR3, as DNA: TGCAGTGCTAGAGAGGACAGAGCCTCTGGGGCCAACGTCCTGACTTTC. Protein sequence: CSAREDRASGANVLTF.

This clonotype was picked up a small number of times. The gene calls are TRBV7-2 and TRBJ2-1, with D unresolved. Germline CDR1 is SGHTA and CDR2 is FQGNSA. The CDR3 is 14 residues long. V was cut by 4 bases and J by 4 bases, with 11 bases left in between. CDR3 DNA sequence: TGTGCCAGCAGCTCGCCGACACCTTACAATGAGCAGTTCTTC. This sequence encodes CASSSPTPYNEQFF.